This T cell receptor (beta chain) is drawn from a study of blood T cell repertoires in COVID-19. The overall study: There were acute and convalescent COVID-19 samples, and they came from the United States, Italy and Spain. T cells, B-cell-depleted T cells, or PBMCs provided the cDNA or gDNA that served as material.

The CDR3 runs to 15 residues. From germline, CDR1 is LNHNV and CDR2 YYDKDF (reference sequence). V lost 9 bases and J lost 4; bases outside the gene matches: 9. In the authors' workflow: Estimated nucleated cell counts came from reference gene primer amplification. Sequencing was performed with immunoSEQ multiplex PCR; in TCRdb, only in-frame clones are kept and a portion is missing. That table supplies the V and J calls and clone size; D and trimming were determined from the DNA. Here the sample spans a few hundred thousand clones, 75% to 90% being singletons. The chain carries TRBV15 and TRBJ2-2; 9 bases are shared with TRBD1. The sample was peripheral blood. The sequence derives from a woman in her forties who had recovered from COVID-19. In DNA, the CDR3 is TGTGCCACGACGAGGGGGACAGGGATCACCGGGGAGCTGTTTTTT. Translation gives CATTRGTGITGELFF.